A selection of T cell receptor beta chains follows, all from one sample in a study of human T cells and chemical hapten exposure. TCRdb called the RACE reads again in MiXCR, with one record for every CDR3 protein. Among more than 300,000 distinct CDR3 sequences listed, around 5.5% were seen once. This specimen consisted of whole blood, obtained in connection with sensitization to the hapten diphenylcyclopropenone (DPC). These receptors were collected from a woman aged 18-35 years with alopecia areata. Some clones in this sample may be carry-over from other donors' samples. Both conserved end residues are part of each CDR3. A D gene is named only where the DNA matches it firmly. Size is omitted from some rows. Given values are once, few, many or a class for expanded clones.

clone size: many
J gene: TRBJ2-7
V gene: TRBV29-1
CDR3 length: 13
D gene: TRBD1
CDR3 protein: CSVPGQGSREQYF
CDR3 DNA: TGCAGCGTACCGGGACAGGGGTCACGGGAGCAGTACTTC

clone size: -
J gene: TRBJ2-5
V gene: TRBV3-1
CDR3 length: 13
D gene: -
CDR3 protein: CASSREARETQYF
CDR3 DNA: TGTGCCAGCAGCCGGGAAGCCCGAGAGACCCAGTACTTC

clone size: -
J gene: TRBJ1-3
V gene: TRBV14
CDR3 length: 12
D gene: -
CDR3 protein: CASSRTGNTIYF
CDR3 DNA: TGTGCCAGCAGCCGAACAGGAAACACCATATATTTT

clone size: few
J gene: TRBJ1-1
V gene: TRBV14
CDR3 length: 15
D gene: -
CDR3 protein: CASSQEFWSNTEAFF
CDR3 DNA: TGTGCCAGCAGCCAAGAATTTTGGTCGAACACTGAAGCTTTCTTT

clone size: few
J gene: TRBJ2-3
V gene: TRBV11-3
CDR3 length: 17
D gene: TRBD2
CDR3 protein: CASSLGLAGGSVSTQYF
CDR3 DNA: TGTGCCAGCAGCTTGGGACTAGCGGGGGGCTCTGTCAGCACGCAGTATTTT

clone size: many
J gene: TRBJ1-1
V gene: TRBV3-1
CDR3 length: 14
D gene: TRBD1
CDR3 protein: CASSQTDRVAEAFF
CDR3 DNA: TGTGCCAGCAGCCAGACCGACAGGGTAGCTGAAGCTTTCTTT

clone size: -
J gene: TRBJ1-6
V gene: TRBV6-6
CDR3 length: 15
D gene: -
CDR3 protein: CASTSSSSYNSPLHF
CDR3 DNA: TGTGCCAGCACCTCAAGTAGCTCCTATAATTCACCCCTCCACTTT

clone size: few
J gene: TRBJ1-2
V gene: TRBV27
CDR3 length: 17
D gene: -
CDR3 protein: CASSLYVDGSGNYGYTF
CDR3 DNA: TGTGCCAGCAGTTTATACGTGGACGGATCCGGTAACTATGGCTACACCTTC

clone size: -
J gene: TRBJ2-3
V gene: TRBV15
CDR3 length: 15
D gene: TRBD1
CDR3 protein: CATSKGQGGADTQYF
CDR3 DNA: TGTGCCACCAGCAAGGGACAGGGAGGCGCCGATACGCAGTATTTT

clone size: -
J gene: TRBJ1-4
V gene: TRBV4-3
CDR3 length: 16
D gene: TRBD1
CDR3 protein: CASSQDGGRGHEKLFF
CDR3 DNA: TGCGCCAGCAGCCAAGACGGCGGCAGGGGGCACGAAAAACTGTTTTTT

clone size: few
J gene: TRBJ1-3
V gene: TRBV4-2
CDR3 length: 15
D gene: -
CDR3 protein: CASSQGDLSGNTIYF
CDR3 DNA: TGTGCCAGCAGCCAAGGGGACCTCTCTGGAAACACCATATATTTT

clone size: many
J gene: TRBJ1-3
V gene: TRBV28
CDR3 length: 18
D gene: -
CDR3 protein: CASGSWSGGPSLRNTIYF
CDR3 DNA: TGTGCCAGCGGGTCGTGGTCGGGGGGACCGAGTTTGAGAAACACCATATATTTT

clone size: few
J gene: TRBJ2-3
V gene: TRBV5-5
CDR3 length: 14
D gene: -
CDR3 protein: CASSGALLGDTQYF
CDR3 DNA: TGTGCCAGCAGCGGGGCCTTGTTAGGAGATACGCAGTATTTT

clone size: -
J gene: TRBJ2-7
V gene: TRBV24-1
CDR3 length: 15
D gene: -
CDR3 protein: CATSDPTDHPYEQYF
CDR3 DNA: TGTGCCACCAGTGACCCGACCGACCATCCCTACGAGCAGTACTTC

clone size: few
J gene: TRBJ2-7
V gene: TRBV7-9
CDR3 length: 15
D gene: -
CDR3 protein: CASSPEGGGGIEQYF
CDR3 DNA: TGTGCCAGCAGCCCCGAGGGAGGGGGCGGGATCGAGCAGTACTTC

clone size: many
J gene: TRBJ1-5
V gene: TRBV18
CDR3 length: 15
D gene: TRBD1
CDR3 protein: CASSPDRVSNQPQHF
CDR3 DNA: TGTGCCAGCTCACCGGACAGGGTTAGCAATCAGCCCCAGCATTTT

clone size: few
J gene: TRBJ1-1
V gene: TRBV7-9
CDR3 length: 13
D gene: -
CDR3 protein: CASSLQGISEAFF
CDR3 DNA: TGTGCCAGCAGCTTGCAGGGAATCTCTGAAGCTTTCTTT

clone size: many
J gene: TRBJ2-5
V gene: TRBV6-2/TRBV6-3
CDR3 length: 14
D gene: -
CDR3 protein: CASSYGDTRETQYF
CDR3 DNA: TGTGCCAGCAGTTACGGGGACACGAGGGAGACCCAGTACTTC

clone size: few
J gene: TRBJ1-1
V gene: TRBV29-1
CDR3 length: 11
D gene: -
CDR3 protein: CSVEGGGEAFF
CDR3 DNA: TGCAGCGTTGAAGGGGGGGGCGAAGCTTTCTTT

clone size: -
J gene: TRBJ2-1
V gene: TRBV5-6
CDR3 length: 16
D gene: TRBD2
CDR3 protein: CASSLTTSGFYNEQFF
CDR3 DNA: TGTGCCAGCAGCTTAACGACTAGCGGCTTCTACAATGAGCAGTTCTTC

clone size: few
J gene: TRBJ1-5
V gene: TRBV12-3/TRBV12-4
CDR3 length: 17
D gene: -
CDR3 protein: CASTHQGQGVGNQPQHF
CDR3 DNA: TGTGCCAGCACCCACCAGGGGCAGGGTGTTGGCAATCAGCCCCAGCATTTT

clone size: few
J gene: TRBJ1-1
V gene: TRBV6-5
CDR3 length: 13
D gene: -
CDR3 protein: CASSYFQNTEAFF
CDR3 DNA: TGTGCCAGCAGTTACTTTCAGAACACTGAAGCCTTCTTT